A single T cell receptor beta chain is shown here with its context. Its specificity is unknown. The CDR3 loop spans 12 amino acids. V was trimmed by 3 bases and J by 11 bases, leaving 8 bases between them. Looked up from germline, CDR1 is SGHDN and CDR2 is FVKESK. Treatment described: 15 to 20 received Ad26.COV2.S at low or high dose, single or two shots; roughly 5 received placebo; per-sample allocation not given. The samples date from day 63 after the first vaccine or placebo injection. In the vaccine, an Ad26 vector expressed the SARS-CoV-2 spike of the Wuhan strain. This sample was taken from a study of Ad26.COV2.S vaccination and SARS-CoV-2 variants. Assay: immunoSEQ multiplex PCR; the TCRdb copy retains only in-frame clones and omits some. The data show around 300,000 clones, 88% seen once. Study results and limitations: Assessments of TCR breadth and depth may have underestimated the total T cell responses.

The clonotype was recovered from a person aged 18-60 years who received the Ad26.COV2.S COVID-19 vaccine or a placebo. The sample consisted of peripheral blood, taken in a trial of Ad26.COV2.S vaccine versus placebo. The chain is built from TRBV14 and TRBJ1-6; D might be TRBD1 (5 bases). CDR3 amino acids: CASSQPGAPLHF. In DNA, the CDR3 is TGTGCCAGCAGCCAGCCGGGGGCACCCCTCCACTTT.